Following are 5 T cell receptor beta chains from one sample sequenced in a study of OX40 agonist ivuxolimab in advanced cancers. Measured with immunoSEQ multiplex PCR; TCRdb has only the in-frame clones, and not every one. The table lists about 46,000 clones, 91% of them singletons. This material consisted of CD4+ or CD8+ T cells sorted from blood, taken in a trial of the OX40 agonist ivuxolimab. The receptors originated from an adult with an advanced solid tumor such as melanoma, head and neck, liver or kidney cancer.

The J gene is TRBJ2-2, the V gene TRBV15; D may be TRBD1 (6 bases). Germline CDR1 reads LNHNV; CDR2 reads YYDKDF (reference sequence). V shed 0 bases and J shed 1 base, with 15 bases lying between them. The CDR3 loop spans 18 amino acids. The CDR3 nucleotides are TGTGCCACCAGCAGAGATCCATTAAGGGGGTTGAACACCGGGGAGCTGTTTTTT. It encodes CATSRDPLRGLNTGELFF.

This clone has only one observation. V is TRBV10-2 and J is TRBJ2-7; D is ambiguous. This CDR3 spans 14 amino acids. Trimming shortened V by 3 bases and J by 6 bases, and 15 bases separated the two germline ends. Germline values: CDR1 WSHSY, CDR2 SAAADI. CDR3 DNA: TGCGCCAGCAGTGACTCTCCGGGTTCGGGCGAGCAGTACGTC. Its translation: CASSDSPGSGEQYV.

The chain couples TRBV7-8 to TRBJ2-5; 8 nucleotides align to TRBD1. The CDR3 is made up of 17 amino acids. The trim removed 5 bases at V and 2 bases at J, leaving 13 bases unmatched. From germline, CDR1 is SGHVS and CDR2 FQNEAQ. This CDR3 is CASSERHGTGDQETQYF. The CDR3 bases are TGTGCCAGCAGCGAGCGACACGGGACAGGTGATCAAGAGACCCAGTACTTC.

This rearrangement joins TRBV13 to TRBJ1-6; D is possibly TRBD1 (5 bases). V lost 1 base to trimming and J lost 14 bases, with 9 bases between them. The CDR3 sequence is 12 residues long. Germline values: CDR1 PRHDT, CDR2 FYEKMQ (reference sequence). The CDR3 coding sequence is TGTGCCAGCAGCTTAGCAGGGCTAGCCCTCCACTTT. Protein product: CASSLAGLALHF.

The chain couples TRBV27 to TRBJ2-5; D assignment may be TRBD1 or TRBD2 (6 bases each). Germline-derived CDR1 and CDR2 are MNHEY and SMNVEV (reference sequence). The V and J ends lost 5 bases and 5 bases respectively, with 18 bases between them. There are 15 residues in the CDR3. The chain's CDR3 is CASSPGGRVLETQYF. CDR3 bases: TGTGCCAGCAGTCCCGGGGGCAGGGTATTGGAGACCCAGTACTTC.